This passage covers 15 T cell receptor beta chains from one sample sequenced in a study of T cells in Graves' hyperthyroidism and ophthalmopathy. TCR beta CDR3 regions were amplified from RNA transcripts. The HTBI primer set drove a first-round RT-PCR of the TCR CDR3. One entry per CDR3 protein, called by TCRdb with MiXCR from the multiplex PCR reads. The table records some 200,000 distinct CDR3 sequences, roughly 15% of them present only once. Specimen: blood. All receptors come from a man aged 45-65 years with Graves' hyperthyroidism.

There are many counts of this clonotype. The chain carries TRBV28 and TRBJ2-3, with TRBD2 matching 10 bases. The J segment lost 6 bases and the V segment lost 6 bases, leaving 9 bases of the junction unmatched. There are 15 residues in the CDR3. Germline loops: CDR1 MDHEN, CDR2 SYDVKM. The CDR3 sequence is CASRGGGTSDDTQYF. DNA for the CDR3: TGTGCCAGCAGGGGTGGCGGGACTAGCGACGATACGCAGTATTTT.

The table lists this clonotype with many counts. The V and J genes are TRBV20-1 and TRBJ2-2, with 9 nucleotides matching TRBD1. Trimming at V came to 1 base and at J to 5 bases, leaving 8 bases not matched to a gene. Germline V gene sequence: CDR1 DFQATT, CDR2 SNEGSKA (reference sequence). The CDR3 has 16 amino acids. The CDR3 sequence: CSARAPDRGGTGELFF. As DNA, the CDR3 is TGCAGTGCTAGAGCTCCGGACAGGGGAGGGACCGGGGAGCTGTTTTTT.

This clonotype was counted many times. The J gene is TRBJ2-1, the V gene TRBV7-8; weak D call: TRBD2 (5 bases). Germline CDR1 reads SGHVS; CDR2 reads FQNEAQ. This CDR3 has 14 amino acids. The V end lost 6 bases, the J end lost 8 bases, and 17 bases lay between the germline ends. The CDR3: CASSPQRPSDEQFF. As DNA, the CDR3 is TGTGCCAGCAGTCCCCAGCGGCCATCTGATGAGCAGTTCTTC.

This clonotype was detected only a few times. The chain is built from TRBV6-9 and TRBJ2-2; D gene ambiguous. Germline V lookup: CDR1 MNHGY, CDR2 SVAAGI. The V end lost 3 bases, the J end lost 3 bases, and 8 bases lay between the germline ends. The CDR3 contains 14 residues. The CDR3 is CASSYGQHTGELFF. The CDR3 region has the DNA TGTGCCAGCAGTTACGGGCAACACACCGGGGAGCTGTTTTTT.

As to this clonotype: A much larger clone differs from this one at a single base, so this may be a read error. This chain connects TRBV28 to TRBJ1-5; tentative D call: TRBD1 (5 bases). The ends were cut back, 7 bases at V and 2 bases at J, with 15 bases in the middle. CDR1 is MDHEN and CDR2 is SYDVKM in the germline V gene. The CDR3 is 15 residues long. CDR3 nucleotide sequence: TGTGCCAGCACCCCCGGGACGAACGGCAATCAGCCCCAGCATTTT. It translates to CASTPGTNGNQPQHF.

This clonotype was counted many times. The chain has TRBV12-3 or TRBV12-4 and TRBJ2-7; 12 bases agree with TRBD1. V lost 6 bases to trimming and J lost 3 bases; unmatched junction nucleotides: 15. This CDR3 comprises 18 residues. The CDR3 DNA reads as TGTGCCAGCAGCACCTCCGGGACAGGGGGCGGGTGGTTCTACGAGCAGTACTTC. It codes for CASSTSGTGGGWFYEQYF.

This clonotype occurred a few times. CDR3: CASSLLTRGSPLHF. CDR3 in DNA: TGTGCCAGCAGCTTACTAACCAGGGGTTCACCCCTCCACTTT. The J gene is TRBJ1-6, the V gene TRBV11-3; D possibly corresponds to TRBD1 (6 bases). The CDR3 length is 14 residues. In germline, CDR1 is SGHNT, CDR2 YENEEA. V lost 2 bases and J lost 9, with 11 bases in between.

This clonotype turned up a few times. This sequence joins TRBV10-3 and TRBJ2-1, with D perhaps TRBD2 (6 bases). V shed 2 bases and J shed 1 base, with 15 bases lying between them. The CDR3 is made up of 17 amino acids. Germline CDR1 reads ENHRY; CDR2 reads SYGVKD. The CDR3 loop is CAISETPPRESYNEQFF. For the CDR3, the DNA is TGTGCCATCAGTGAGACCCCACCCCGGGAGTCCTACAATGAGCAGTTCTTC.

Ten or more counts support this clonotype. The chain recombines TRBV28 with TRBJ2-7; a possible D gene is TRBD2 (5 bases). Trimming took off 2 bases at V and 7 bases at J, with 15 bases between the two ends. The CDR3 has 14 amino acids. Germline assignment: CDR1 MDHEN and CDR2 SYDVKM. In DNA form, the CDR3 reads TGTGCCAGCAGTTTAGACCTCCTTCCGGGAGAGCAGTACTTC. Encoded protein: CASSLDLLPGEQYF.

This clonotype was recorded many times. This sequence joins TRBV18 and TRBJ2-7; 9 bases match TRBD1. In germline, CDR1 is KGHSH, CDR2 LQKENI. This CDR3 has 15 amino acids. J gave up 2 bases and V 4 bases, and 6 bases lay outside the gene matches. The CDR3 protein is CASSLGTGPPYEQYF. The CDR3 DNA follows: TGTGCCAGCTCACTCGGGACAGGGCCACCCTACGAGCAGTACTTC.

In this sample, this clonotype turned up a few times. The chain recombines TRBV20-1 with TRBJ1-4; no clear D. The germline V gene encodes CDR1 DFQATT and CDR2 SNEGSKA (reference sequence). This CDR3 comprises 15 residues. V lost 0 bases and J 0 bases, leaving 8 bases between the germline ends. The CDR3 sequence: CSARDRGSTNEKLFF. Here the CDR3 DNA reads TGCAGTGCTAGAGATCGGGGTTCAACTAATGAAAAACTGTTTTTT.

At least ten counts were recorded for this clonotype. The V gene is TRBV28, the J gene TRBJ1-1; D uncertain. The V gene lost 2 bases and the J gene lost 0 bases, with 7 bases spanning the gap. The germline V gene has CDR1 MDHEN and CDR2 SYDVKM. The CDR3 loop spans 14 amino acids. This CDR3 reads CASSLHTVNTEAFF. The CDR3 coding sequence is TGTGCCAGCAGTTTACACACAGTGAACACTGAAGCTTTCTTT.

There are many counts of this clonotype. This rearrangement joins TRBV2 to TRBJ2-1, with TRBD2 matching 10 bases. This CDR3 is built from 16 residues. CDR1 and CDR2 (germline): SNHLY, FYNNEI. Trimming at V came to 4 bases and at J to 6 bases, leaving 9 bases not matched to a gene. The CDR3 DNA sequence: TGTGCCAGCAGTGGAAGTGCAACTAGCGGGACCAATGAGCAGTTCTTC. This encodes CASSGSATSGTNEQFF. Based on the CDR3 plus reference TRBV2 and TRBJ2-1, the full variable domain is EPEVTQTPSHQVTQMGQEVILRCVPISNHLYFYWYRQILGQKVEFLVSFYNNEISEKSEIFDDQFSVERPDGSNFTLKIRSTKLEDSAMYFCASSGSATSGTNEQFFGPGTRLTVL.

The table lists this clonotype with a few counts. J is TRBJ2-7 and V is TRBV19; no clear D gene. The CDR3 is made up of 13 amino acids. Germline lookup yields CDR1 LNHDA and CDR2 SQIVND (reference sequence). V was clipped by 5 bases and J by 4 bases, with 12 bases between them. The chain's CDR3 is CASSSFAQYEQYF. As DNA, the CDR3 is TGTGCCAGTAGTTCCTTCGCACAATACGAGCAGTACTTC.

This clonotype appeared many times. CDR3 sequence: CASSLPRDLDGGEQFF. As DNA, the CDR3 is TGTGCCAGCAGTTTACCCAGGGACTTAGATGGGGGTGAGCAGTTCTTC. The V call is TRBV28, the J call TRBJ2-1, with D maybe TRBD2 (6 bases). Germline values: CDR1 MDHEN, CDR2 SYDVKM. The V gene lost 2 bases and the J gene lost 9 bases, with 20 bases spanning the gap. The CDR3 has 16 residues.